The 5 T cell receptor beta chains below all came from one sample that was sequenced in a study of blood T cell repertoires in COVID-19 (TCRdb year 2020). Libraries were prepared through the immunoSEQ multiplex PCR assay. TCRdb took this table from immuneACCESS and kept in-frame rearrangements with V and J called. Such tables lack part of the clones; where checked against another copy, unresolved V genes explain under half of the gap, and the rest is unexplained. Within this sample are about 130,000 clones, with about 88% of them counted one time only. The ten largest clones capture around 3.6% of the sample. The specimen sequenced was peripheral blood. All receptors derive from a man aged 45-65 years with active COVID-19.

This clone was seen more than once but under ten times. V gene TRBV4-1 combines with J gene TRBJ2-7; TRBD2 agrees at 7 bases. The CDR3 totals 18 residues. V lost 1 base, J lost 2 bases, and 14 bases stayed unmatched. Germline loops: CDR1 MGHRA, CDR2 YSYEKL. CDR3 sequence reads: CASSQGVLRRGKTYEQYF. The CDR3 coding sequence is TGCGCCAGCAGCCAAGGGGTGCTCCGGCGGGGGAAGACCTACGAGCAGTACTTC.

This clone has a single count. This sequence joins TRBV3-1 (or the pseudogene TRBV3-2) and TRBJ1-6; D remains ambiguous. The V end was cut by 1 base, the J end by 3 bases, with 7 bases between. The CDR3 is 15 amino acids. Germline lookup yields CDR1 LGHDT and CDR2 YNNKEL (reference sequence). The CDR3 DNA sequence: TGTGCCAGCAGCCAAGTTGAGAGCTATAATTCACCCCTCCACTTT. Translating gives CASSQVESYNSPLHF.

This chain links TRBV30 with TRBJ2-2, with 9 bases lining up with TRBD2. The V and J ends lost 5 bases and 1 base, in that order; junction bases with no gene match: 2. The CDR3 has 14 residues. Germline-derived CDR1 and CDR2 are GTSNPN and SVGIG (reference sequence). CDR3 region: CAWLAGENTGELFF. The CDR3 DNA sequence: TGTGCCTGGTTAGCGGGAGAGAACACCGGGGAGCTGTTTTTT.

This chain uses TRBV5-4 with TRBJ2-2, with TRBD2 as a possible D gene (6 bases). V shed 0 bases and J shed 7 bases, with 19 bases lying between them. Germline V CDR1 and CDR2: SGHNT, YYREEE (reference sequence). This CDR3 has 17 residues. The DNA for the CDR3 is TGTGCCAGCAGCTTGGATCTACGGGCTAGCGAAGGCGGGGAGCTGTTTTTT. Translation gives CASSLDLRASEGGELFF.

The chain recombines TRBV4-2 with TRBJ1-1, with D unresolved. The CDR3 consists of 16 residues. Germline lookup yields CDR1 LGHNA and CDR2 YNFKEQ. V was pared by 0 bases and J by 1 base, with 12 bases between. For the CDR3, the DNA is TGTGCCAGCAGCCAAGATGTCGCGGCCGGGAACACTGAAGCTTTCTTT. Amino acid sequence: CASSQDVAAGNTEAFF.